These 6 T cell receptor beta chains were all obtained from the same sample, sequenced in a study of blood T cell repertoires in COVID-19. Some clones are missing from TCRdb's copy, which holds only in-frame ones; the method was immunoSEQ multiplex PCR. This sample carries some 190,000 clones, about 85% of them seen once, and the ten largest clones take approximately 7%. Sample: peripheral blood. These receptors were taken from an older man with COVID-19, enrolled during active disease.

V usage is TRBV4-2 and J usage is TRBJ1-1; D not certain. Germline V lookup: CDR1 LGHNA, CDR2 YNFKEQ. V was clipped by 0 bases and J by 0 bases, with 5 bases between them. The CDR3 sequence is 14 residues long. The CDR3 DNA sequence: TGTGCCAGCAGCCAAGAAAACATGAACACTGAAGCTTTCTTT. It encodes CASSQENMNTEAFF.

This clone was observed once. The chain has TRBV11-3 and TRBJ2-2; D gene ambiguous. There are 14 residues in the CDR3. V was clipped by 5 bases and J by 3 bases, with 10 bases between them. Germline values: CDR1 SGHNT, CDR2 YENEEA. CDR3 DNA sequence: TGTGCCAGCAGCAAGCTCCGGGACACCGGGGAGCTGTTTTTT. It is translated as CASSKLRDTGELFF.

DNA of the CDR3: TGTGCCACCAGCAGAGATGCACAGGTCTTCTATGGCTACACCTTC. Residues: CATSRDAQVFYGYTF. V is TRBV15 and J is TRBJ1-2, with a possible D match to TRBD1 (5 bases). CDR3 length: 15 amino acids. Between the trimmed V and J ends, which lost 0 bases and 4 bases, there was a span of 12 bases. Per germline, CDR1 LNHNV and CDR2 YYDKDF (reference sequence).

Points on this clone: The junction shows a germline mismatch at one end, possibly a read error. J is TRBJ1-5 and V is TRBV2; perhaps TRBD1 as D (5 bases). The CDR3 loop spans 15 amino acids. Germline assignment: CDR1 SNHLY and CDR2 FYNNEI. CDR3 bases: TGTGCCTGCAGGGCAGCGGAGATTAGCAATCAGCCCCAGCATTTT. This encodes CACRAAEISNQPQHF.

The gene calls are TRBV10-3 and TRBJ2-3, with D possibly TRBD2 on 5 matching bases. Between the trimmed V and J ends, which lost 6 bases and 6 bases, there was a span of 7 bases. Germline assignment: CDR1 ENHRY and CDR2 SYGVKD. CDR3 length: 11 residues. CDR3 coding DNA: TGTGCCATCAGCTCGGGGGATACGCAGTATTTT. Protein: CAISSGDTQYF.

In DNA, the CDR3 is TGTGCCAGCAGCTTGGGGGGGGGTAGCTCCTACGAGCAGTACTTC. The encoded protein is CASSLGGGSSYEQYF. The J gene is TRBJ2-7, the V gene TRBV5-4, with 7 bases lining up with TRBD2. The V segment lost 0 bases and the J segment 0 bases; nucleotides outside the gene matches: 3. This CDR3 comprises 15 residues. Germline loops: CDR1 SGHNT, CDR2 YYREEE (reference sequence).